Shown below are 20 T cell receptor beta chains from a single sample sequenced in a study of blood T cell repertoires in COVID-19. Generated by immunoSEQ multiplex PCR, the TCRdb table keeps only in-frame clones and is missing some. This sample carries some 150,000 clones, 80% to 90% of them seen once, and the ten largest clones take about 2.4%. The sample consisted of peripheral blood. These TCRs come from a woman in her 70s with acute or convalescent COVID-19.

The chain is built from TRBV9 and TRBJ2-7, with D maybe TRBD1 (5 bases). The CDR3 is 15 residues long. In germline, CDR1 is SGDLS, CDR2 YYNGEE. Between the trimmed V and J ends, which lost 3 bases and 3 bases, there was a span of 16 bases. For the CDR3, the DNA is TGTGCCAGCAGCGAGCTCCCACAGGAAATCTACGAGCAGTACTTC. Translated: CASSELPQEIYEQYF.

The chain links TRBV7-2 to TRBJ2-1; 7 bases match TRBD1. The CDR3 is 15 residues long. The J segment lost 6 bases and the V segment lost 5 bases, leaving 10 bases of the junction unmatched. Germline CDR1 is SGHTA and CDR2 is FQGNSA. CDR3 DNA: TGTGCCAGCAGCAGTGACAGGGTTGGGATCAATGAGCAGTTCTTC. Protein sequence: CASSSDRVGINEQFF. Full variable domain (remainder filled in from reference TRBV7-2 and TRBJ2-1): GAGVSQSPSNKVTEKGKDVELRCDPISGHTALYWYRQSLGQGLEFLIYFQGNSAPDKSGLPSDRFSAERTGGSVSTLTIQRTQQEDSAVYLCASSSDRVGINEQFFGPGTRLTVL.

The rearrangement links TRBV7-2 to TRBJ1-5; TRBD1 aligns across 9 bases. CDR3 size: 15 residues. V gave up 5 bases and J gave up 3 bases; unmatched junction bases: 5. Germline CDR1 reads SGHTA; CDR2 reads FQGNSA. The CDR3 is CASSADRGLNQPQHF. The DNA for the CDR3 is TGTGCCAGCAGCGCGGACAGGGGCCTCAATCAGCCCCAGCATTTT.

The chain recombines TRBV28 with TRBJ1-1, with D unclear. The V end lost 6 bases, the J end lost 8 bases, and 13 bases lay between the germline ends. This CDR3 is built from 12 residues. Looked up from germline, CDR1 is MDHEN and CDR2 is SYDVKM. CDR3 residues: CASRFLSREAFF. CDR3 nucleotide sequence: TGTGCCAGCAGATTCTTATCCAGGGAAGCTTTCTTT.

This rearrangement joins TRBV21-1 to TRBJ2-1; TRBD1 is the table's D call and was not checked against the DNA. TRBV21-1 corresponds to a pseudogene. The CDR3 has 16 amino acids. In DNA, the CDR3 is TGTGCCAGCAGCCTTGGTAAGGGACAGCGTTACAATGAGCAGTTCTTC. Amino acid sequence: CASSLGKGQRYNEQFF.

With regard to this clone: Other nucleotide sequences from this sample produce the same CDR3. The chain carries TRBV5-1 and TRBJ2-7, with 8 bases aligning to TRBD1. The germline gives CDR1 SGHRS, CDR2 YFSETQ. There are 14 residues in the CDR3. Trimming cost V 0 bases and J 2 bases; bases outside gene matches: 1. This chain's CDR3 is CASSLGTGTYEQYF. CDR3 in DNA: TGCGCCAGCAGCTTGGGGACAGGGACCTACGAGCAGTACTTC.

V and J are TRBV12-3 or TRBV12-4 and TRBJ2-3, with a tentative D call TRBD1 (8 bases). The CDR3 has 13 amino acids. V gave up 8 bases and J gave up 3 bases, with 12 bases separating them. This CDR3 reads CASHRGGTDTQYF. As DNA, the CDR3 is TGTGCCAGCCACAGGGGGGGAACAGATACGCAGTATTTT.

This clone was found a few times. The chain links TRBV19 to TRBJ1-2; 8 nucleotides align to TRBD1. Germline values: CDR1 LNHDA, CDR2 SQIVND (reference sequence). V shed 4 bases and J 4 bases; nucleotides not matched to a gene: 5. The CDR3 covers 14 residues. CDR3 bases: TGTGCCAGTAGTACAGGGGGCCTGGGCTATGGCTACACCTTC. Its translation: CASSTGGLGYGYTF.

The V gene is TRBV29-1, the J gene TRBJ2-5, with 11 bases lining up with TRBD1. The CDR3 runs 13 residues. Germline CDR1 is SQVTM and CDR2 is ANQGSEA. Unmatched junction bases numbered 5, after V lost 6 bases and J lost 5 bases. The chain's CDR3 is CSVWTGGSETQYF. CDR3 in DNA: TGCAGCGTCTGGACAGGGGGCAGTGAGACCCAGTACTTC. Full variable domain (missing parts from reference TRBV29-1 and TRBJ2-5): SAVISQKPSRDICQRGTSLTIQCQVDSQVTMMFWYRQQPGQSLTLIATANQGSEATYESGFVIDKFPISRPNLTFSTLTVSNMSPEDSSIYLCSVWTGGSETQYFGPGTRLLVL.

V gene TRBV19 combines with J gene TRBJ1-1; D gene uncertain. The CDR3 is 16 amino acids. Per the germline V gene, CDR1 is LNHDA and CDR2 is SQIVND (reference sequence). The V gene lost 6 bases and the J gene lost 1 base, with 18 bases spanning the gap. The CDR3 spells CASRRPGGGSNTEAFF. The CDR3 DNA sequence: TGTGCCAGTAGGAGACCGGGAGGAGGATCGAACACTGAAGCTTTCTTT.

The J gene is TRBJ2-2, the V gene TRBV4-1; no clear D. CDR1 and CDR2 (germline): MGHRA, YSYEKL. This CDR3 region has 13 residues. Trimming took off 1 base at V and 6 bases at J, with 6 bases between the two ends. The CDR3 nucleotides are TGCGCCAGCAGCCAAGGGCTGGCCGGGGAGCTGTTTTTT. Amino acids: CASSQGLAGELFF.

CDR3: CASMSSGGLSSYEQYV. The DNA for the CDR3 is TGCGCCAGCATGAGTAGCGGGGGCTTGAGCTCCTACGAGCAGTACGTC. The chain employs TRBV10-1 and TRBJ2-7, with 9 nucleotides matching TRBD2. The V gene end was trimmed by 7 bases and the J gene end by 0 bases; junction bases not matched to a gene: 10. The germline CDR1 and CDR2 sequences are WNHNN and SYGVQD (reference sequence). This CDR3 is 16 amino acids long.

The CDR3 loop reads CASMEGSYNSPLHF. The CDR3 coding sequence is TGTGCCAGTATGGAGGGTTCCTATAATTCACCCCTCCACTTT. This chain joins TRBV19 and TRBJ1-6; D remains unclear. CDR3 length: 14 residues. V was pared by 7 bases and J by 1 base, with 8 bases between. Germline lookup yields CDR1 LNHDA and CDR2 SQIVND (reference sequence).

V gene TRBV18 combines with J gene TRBJ2-3; weak D call: TRBD1 (7 bases). Germline V lookup: CDR1 KGHSH, CDR2 LQKENI. This CDR3 contains 12 residues. V dropped 3 bases and J dropped 8 bases, with 9 bases sitting between them. This CDR3 is CASSPRGATQYF. CDR3 sequence (DNA): TGTGCCAGCTCACCCAGGGGGGCTACGCAGTATTTT.

This chain's CDR3 is CASSSGGQSTGELFF. CDR3 in DNA: TGTGCCAGCAGTTCCGGGGGACAGTCGACCGGGGAGCTGTTTTTT. The chain links TRBV28 to TRBJ2-2, with D perhaps matching TRBD1 (7 bases). The germline V gene has CDR1 MDHEN and CDR2 SYDVKM. The V end lost 4 bases, the J end lost 5 bases, and 14 bases lay between the germline ends. This CDR3 has 15 amino acids.

The rearrangement uses TRBV29-1 and TRBJ2-5; TRBD2 matches 10 bases. J gave up 9 bases and V 8 bases, and 12 bases lay outside the gene matches. In germline, CDR1 is SQVTM, CDR2 ANQGSEA. The length of the CDR3 is 13 residues. CDR3 loop: CSTLAGGAEPQYF. CDR3 sequence (DNA): TGCAGCACGTTAGCGGGGGGTGCCGAGCCCCAGTACTTC.

The chain has TRBV9 and TRBJ2-3, with TRBD1 as a possible D gene (6 bases). Germline loops: CDR1 SGDLS, CDR2 YYNGEE. The CDR3 extends over 17 amino acids. V dropped 1 base and J dropped 0 bases, with 15 bases sitting between them. CDR3 sequence reads: CASSVLPGRGSTDTQYF. The CDR3 DNA follows: TGTGCCAGCAGCGTACTCCCGGGCAGGGGTAGCACAGATACGCAGTATTTT.

The chain links TRBV4-1 to TRBJ1-3; D not certain. The CDR3 totals 15 residues. In germline, CDR1 is MGHRA, CDR2 YSYEKL. V lost 0 bases to trimming and J lost 7 bases, with 13 bases between them. CDR3 in amino acids: CASSQDSGKVNTIYF. CDR3 bases: TGCGCCAGCAGCCAAGATAGCGGTAAGGTGAACACCATATATTTT.

The chain carries TRBV7-9 and TRBJ1-4, with 7 bases aligning to TRBD1. J gave up 2 bases and V 2 bases, and 2 bases lay outside the gene matches. This CDR3 region has 15 residues. Germline-derived CDR1 and CDR2 are SEHNR and FQNEAQ (reference sequence). The DNA of the CDR3 is TGTGCCAGCAGCTTAAAACAGGGGACTAATGAAAAACTGTTTTTT. It translates to CASSLKQGTNEKLFF.

This clone has more than one count but fewer than ten. CDR3 DNA sequence: TGTGCCAGCAGCCAACGCGGGGGAGACTACAATGAGCAGTTCTTC. This gives the protein CASSQRGGDYNEQFF. This chain uses TRBV4-2 with TRBJ2-1; TRBD2 agrees at 7 bases. After removal of 2 bases from V and 3 bases from J, the junction contained 4 bases not matched to a gene. CDR1 and CDR2 from the germline V gene are LGHNA and YNFKEQ. This CDR3 has 15 amino acids.